This T cell receptor beta chain was documented in a study of beta chain features in type 1 diabetes. Study results and caveats: The analysis here could not establish whether HLA type shapes TCRB rearrangement. In all four CD4+ subsets, TCRB CDR3 length was significantly, moderately reduced in type 1 diabetes.

The V and J ends lost 5 bases and 5 bases, in that order; junction bases with no gene match: 6. The germline V gene has CDR1 SNHLY and CDR2 FYNNEI. This CDR3 is 14 amino acids long. This clone was detected only a few times. The antigen remains unidentified. Sequencing targeted expressed TCRB transcripts, as all isolated RNA had been reverse transcribed. Profiled with immunoSEQ multiplex PCR; TCRdb holds only in-frame clones, not every one. The table lists 120,000 or so clones, approximately 15% of them singletons. This receptor was obtained from a man aged 18 to 30 with type 1 diabetes. The material sequenced was central memory CD4+ T cells from blood. This chain joins TRBV2 and TRBJ2-5; 9 nucleotides match TRBD1. This CDR3 reads CASSLDRGGETQYF. In DNA form, the CDR3 reads TGTGCCAGCAGTTTGGACAGGGGAGGGGAGACCCAGTACTTC.